The 6 T cell receptor beta chains below all came from one sample that was sequenced in a study of radiotherapy plus CTLA-4 blockade in lung cancer. Only in-frame clones appear in the TCRdb table, and some are missing; sequencing was by immunoSEQ multiplex PCR. The sample lists around 43,000 clones; about 74% were seen once. The source was peripheral blood, collected from a patient treated with radiotherapy plus ipilimumab. The receptors here all came from a human donor with non-small cell lung cancer who had stable disease on radiotherapy plus ipilimumab.

The CDR3 DNA follows: TGCGCCAGCAGCAGGGGACAGGGAAGCTCCTACAATGAGCAGTTCTTC. Residues: CASSRGQGSSYNEQFF. The rearrangement joins TRBV5-1 to TRBJ2-1; 9 nucleotides match TRBD1. The CDR3 spans 16 residues. Germline CDR1 is SGHRS and CDR2 is YFSETQ. After removal of 4 bases from V and 0 bases from J, the junction contained 5 bases not matched to a gene.

The rearrangement links TRBV11-3 to TRBJ2-5, with D maybe TRBD1 (6 bases). The CDR3 is 13 amino acids. V was trimmed by 5 bases and J by 5 bases, leaving 12 bases between them. Germline loops: CDR1 SGHNT, CDR2 YENEEA. CDR3: CASSPNRAETQYF. The CDR3 coding sequence is TGTGCCAGCAGCCCAAACAGGGCGGAGACCCAGTACTTC.

The chain uses TRBV9 and TRBJ2-1; 9 nucleotides align to TRBD1. V dropped 2 bases and J dropped 2; count of bases not matched to a gene: 5. The CDR3 loop spans 16 amino acids. CDR1 and CDR2 from the germline V gene are SGDLS and YYNGEE. CDR3 bases: TGTGCCAGCAGCGTTCTCACAGGGGGCGCCTACAATGAGCAGTTCTTC. Its protein product is CASSVLTGGAYNEQFF. The variable domain in full, completed from reference TRBV9 and TRBJ2-1, reads DSGVTQTPKHLITATGQRVTLRCSPRSGDLSVYWYQQSLDQGLQFLIQYYNGEERAKGNILERFSAQQFPDLHSELNLSSLELGDSALYFCASSVLTGGAYNEQFFGPGTRLTVL.

This chain links TRBV30 with TRBJ2-5; TRBD2 aligns across 8 bases. This CDR3 spans 14 amino acids. V trimming: 3 bases; J trimming: 5 bases; junction bases outside the gene matches: 8. Germline V gene sequence: CDR1 GTSNPN, CDR2 SVGIG (reference sequence). The CDR3, as DNA: TGTGCCTGGAGCCTTAGCGGGGTGTGGGAGACCCAGTACTTC. This translates into CAWSLSGVWETQYF.

The rearrangement links TRBV7-2 to TRBJ2-3, with 12 bases lining up with TRBD2. J gave up 7 bases and V 5 bases, and 10 bases lay outside the gene matches. The CDR3 is made up of 16 amino acids. The germline V gene has CDR1 SGHTA and CDR2 FQGNSA. CDR3 coding DNA: TGTGCCAGCAGCCCGGGGCTAGCGGGGGGGTTTAATACGCAGTATTTT. It encodes CASSPGLAGGFNTQYF.

V and J are TRBV9 and TRBJ1-2, with 8 bases matching TRBD1. Germline lookup yields CDR1 SGDLS and CDR2 YYNGEE. The V segment lost 8 bases and the J segment 0 bases; nucleotides outside the gene matches: 9. The CDR3 consists of 15 residues. CDR3 in amino acids: CASDPQGAPNYGYTF. The DNA for the CDR3 is TGTGCCAGTGACCCTCAGGGGGCCCCTAACTATGGCTACACCTTC.